What follows are 22 T cell receptor beta chains derived from one specimen sequenced in a study of T cell changes during pregnancy in multiple sclerosis. Profiled with immunoSEQ multiplex PCR; TCRdb holds only in-frame clones, not every one. The repertoire has roughly 40,000 clones, around nine tenths of them found once; the top ten carry under 0.5%. The starting material was CD4+ T cells from peripheral blood mononuclear cells, obtained in the second trimester of pregnancy. Receptor source: a female donor with multiple sclerosis, enrolled in a pregnancy study.

The gene calls are TRBV2 and TRBJ2-7, with D possibly being TRBD1 (6 bases). The V end was cut by 5 bases, the J end by 8 bases, with 16 bases between. Germline loops: CDR1 SNHLY, CDR2 FYNNEI. The CDR3 consists of 13 residues. CDR3 sequence: CASSQDYRDKQYF. CDR3 DNA: TGTGCCAGCAGTCAAGACTACAGGGATAAGCAGTACTTC. The whole variable domain, filled in from reference TRBV2 and TRBJ2-7, reads EPEVTQTPSHQVTQMGQEVILRCVPISNHLYFYWYRQILGQKVEFLVSFYNNEISEKSEIFDDQFSVERPDGSNFTLKIRSTKLEDSAMYFCASSQDYRDKQYFGPGTRLTVT.

The chain carries TRBV5-1 and TRBJ1-6; 10 bases map to TRBD1. In germline, CDR1 is SGHRS, CDR2 YFSETQ. This CDR3 region has 17 residues. Unmatched junction bases numbered 12, after V lost 5 bases and J lost 7 bases. CDR3 bases: TGCGCCAGCAGGCTATTGGTTGGACAGGGGGACAATTCACCCCTCCACTTT. Residues: CASRLLVGQGDNSPLHF.

This rearrangement joins TRBV10-3 to TRBJ2-2; TRBD1 agrees at 7 bases. CDR3 length: 15 amino acids. The V segment lost 8 bases and the J segment 0 bases; nucleotides outside the gene matches: 6. Germline V CDR1 and CDR2: ENHRY, SYGVKD. The CDR3 reads CAIRGQLANTGELFF. Written as DNA, the CDR3 is TGTGCCATCCGGGGACAGCTCGCGAACACCGGGGAGCTGTTTTTT.

This rearrangement joins TRBV30 to TRBJ1-5; no clear D. This CDR3 comprises 14 residues. Trimming removed 0 bases at V and 4 bases at J, with 10 bases between. Germline V lookup: CDR1 GTSNPN, CDR2 SVGIG (reference sequence). The CDR3 protein is CAWSVGLWNQPQHF. DNA of the CDR3: TGTGCCTGGAGTGTCGGACTCTGGAATCAGCCCCAGCATTTT.

This chain uses TRBV9 with TRBJ2-7; maybe TRBD1 (6 bases). Germline V gene data show CDR1 as SGDLS and CDR2 as YYNGEE. V was shortened by 1 base and J by 3 bases, with 17 bases between the two germline ends. This CDR3 spans 16 amino acids. In DNA form, the CDR3 reads TGTGCCAGCAGCGTATCCGGACAGAACCTCCTCTACGAGCAGTACTTC. Amino acids: CASSVSGQNLLYEQYF.

The table lists this clone with a few counts. J is TRBJ2-1 and V is TRBV9; 9 nucleotides match TRBD2. The CDR3 is 16 residues long. Germline V CDR1 and CDR2: SGDLS, YYNGEE. After removal of 2 bases from V and 6 bases from J, the junction contained 9 bases not matched to a gene. CDR3 amino acids: CASSVGNSGSVNEQFF. The CDR3 DNA reads TGTGCCAGCAGCGTTGGGAATAGCGGGAGTGTCAATGAGCAGTTCTTC.

The chain uses TRBV19 and TRBJ1-4; tentatively, D is TRBD1 (6 bases). This CDR3 has 16 amino acids. The V gene lost 4 bases and the J gene lost 0 bases, with 12 bases spanning the gap. Germline CDR1 LNHDA, CDR2 SQIVND (reference sequence). CDR3 DNA: TGTGCCAGTAGTAAAGGGACACAAGCAACTAATGAAAAACTGTTTTTT. Its protein product is CASSKGTQATNEKLFF.

The genes are TRBV7-8 and TRBJ2-7, with D unresolved. This CDR3 is 13 amino acids long. Germline CDR1 SGHVS, CDR2 FQNEAQ. V was pared by 1 base and J by 3 bases, with 7 bases between. DNA of the CDR3: TGTGCCAGCAGCTTAGATCAGTTCTACGAGCAGTACTTC. Protein: CASSLDQFYEQYF.

CDR3 coding DNA: TGTGCCAGGGGACAGGGTGTGGACACCGGGGAGCTGTTTTTT. Its translation is CARGQGVDTGELFF. This chain links TRBV2 with TRBJ2-2, with 9 bases lining up with TRBD1. The germline V gene has CDR1 SNHLY and CDR2 FYNNEI. This CDR3 has 14 residues. The V gene end was trimmed by 9 bases and the J gene end by 3 bases; junction bases not matched to a gene: 5.

This rearrangement joins TRBV9 to TRBJ2-2, with 10 bases matching TRBD2. Trimming removed 0 bases from V and 9 bases from J; junction bases left unmatched: 11. CDR3 size: 17 residues. Germline V gene sequence: CDR1 SGDLS, CDR2 YYNGEE. CDR3 loop: CASSVVAGGPTGRELFF. Here the CDR3 DNA reads TGTGCCAGCAGCGTAGTAGCGGGGGGACCCACCGGCAGGGAGCTGTTTTTT. The full variable domain, with the rest looked up from reference TRBV9 and TRBJ2-2, is DSGVTQTPKHLITATGQRVTLRCSPRSGDLSVYWYQQSLDQGLQFLIQYYNGEERAKGNILERFSAQQFPDLHSELNLSSLELGDSALYFCASSVVAGGPTGRELFFGEGSRLTVL.

This CDR3 reads CASSAIPGTGFSDTQYF. The CDR3, as DNA: TGTGCCAGCAGTGCCATTCCCGGGACAGGGTTTTCAGATACGCAGTATTTT. This chain links TRBV6-1 with TRBJ2-3; 9 bases map to TRBD1. J lost 4 bases, V lost 4 bases, and 12 bases had no gene match. Germline loops: CDR1 MNHNS, CDR2 SASEGT. This CDR3 has 17 residues.

This clone was seen a single time. The V and J genes are TRBV29-1 and TRBJ1-3; D might be TRBD1 (5 bases). Trimming stripped 3 bases from V and 6 bases from J, with 12 bases between. This CDR3 region has 13 residues. Germline V lookup: CDR1 SQVTM, CDR2 ANQGSEA. The CDR3 DNA is TGCAGCGTTGACCTGGGAGGGACAAACACCATATATTTT. Translation: CSVDLGGTNTIYF.

The V gene is TRBV10-3, the J gene TRBJ1-4; tentatively, D is TRBD1 (6 bases). CDR3 length equals 14 residues. With 3 bases removed from V and 8 bases from J, the gap between germline ends came to 13 bases. Germline V lookup: CDR1 ENHRY, CDR2 SYGVKD. CDR3 protein: CAISDDRPPEKLFF. As DNA, the CDR3 is TGTGCCATCAGTGACGACAGGCCGCCCGAAAAACTGTTTTTT.

CDR3 sequence (DNA): TGTGCCAGCAGCGAAGTCGGGGGGCCTACGGATGAGCAGTTCTTC. Translation gives CASSEVGGPTDEQFF. The chain is built from TRBV5-5 and TRBJ2-1; D might be TRBD2 (7 bases). The CDR3 sequence is 15 residues long. Germline CDR1 reads SGHKS; CDR2 reads YYEKEE (reference sequence). The V gene lost 4 bases and the J gene lost 8 bases, with 19 bases spanning the gap.

This clone was detected only a few times. The chain combines TRBV7-2 with TRBJ1-5; 7 nucleotides agree with TRBD1. Losses at the gene ends were 5 bases for V and 7 bases for J; bases not matched to a gene: 8. The V gene's germline CDR1 is SGHTA and CDR2 FQGNSA. This CDR3 contains 14 residues. CDR3 bases: TGTGCCAGCAGCCCAAGACAGGGCAGGCAGCCCCAGCATTTT. Translated, it gives CASSPRQGRQPQHF.

In DNA, the CDR3 is TGTGCCAGCACCGCGGGCTGGGGGGTAGAAGAGACCCAGTACTTC. This sequence encodes CASTAGWGVEETQYF. This rearrangement joins TRBV6-1 to TRBJ2-5, with TRBD2 as a possible D gene (6 bases). This CDR3 is built from 15 residues. CDR1 is MNHNS, CDR2 SASEGT, per germline. V lost 7 bases to trimming and J lost 3 bases, with 18 bases between them.

This chain joins TRBV5-6 and TRBJ2-5, with 9 bases matching TRBD2. Germline loops: CDR1 SGHDT, CDR2 YYEEEE. V gave up 0 bases and J gave up 1 base; unmatched junction bases: 7. The CDR3 spans 17 residues. The CDR3 loop is CASSLGPASGVQETQYF. CDR3 in DNA: TGTGCCAGCAGCTTGGGTCCGGCTAGCGGGGTCCAAGAGACCCAGTACTTC.

This rearrangement joins TRBV2 to TRBJ1-6; D gene ambiguous. Germline CDR1 SNHLY, CDR2 FYNNEI. Trimming pared 5 bases from V and 8 bases from J, leaving 16 bases between. The CDR3 totals 15 residues. As DNA, the CDR3 is TGTGCCAGCAGTCTTTCGGAGGCTCGGGATTCACCCCTCCACTTT. Its protein is CASSLSEARDSPLHF.

The chain uses TRBV29-1 and TRBJ1-1, with D hard to call. Germline-derived CDR1 and CDR2 are SQVTM and ANQGSEA. Between the trimmed V and J ends, which lost 6 bases and 4 bases, there was a span of 15 bases. CDR3 length: 13 residues. DNA for the CDR3: TGCAGCGTCTACTACTCGGGGAGCACTGAAGCTTTCTTT. It yields the protein CSVYYSGSTEAFF.

The gene calls are TRBV9 and TRBJ2-5; D perhaps matches TRBD2 (7 bases). Germline V gene sequence: CDR1 SGDLS, CDR2 YYNGEE. Trimming removed 1 base at V and 4 bases at J, with 14 bases between. The CDR3 sequence is 15 residues long. The CDR3 reads CASSVLVGGRETQYF. CDR3 in DNA: TGTGCCAGCAGCGTACTGGTGGGGGGGCGAGAGACCCAGTACTTC.

The chain has TRBV19 and TRBJ1-5; 8 nucleotides agree with TRBD1. Germline V CDR1 and CDR2: LNHDA, SQIVND (reference sequence). Germline trimming cut 3 bases from V and 1 base from J; bases unmatched to any gene: 5. The CDR3 covers 16 residues. DNA of the CDR3: TGTGCCAGTAGTATTGGCAGGGGGCACAGCAATCAGCCCCAGCATTTT. The encoded protein is CASSIGRGHSNQPQHF.

The chain combines TRBV30 with TRBJ1-2; weak D call: TRBD1 (5 bases). From germline, CDR1 is GTSNPN and CDR2 SVGIG (reference sequence). CDR3 length equals 11 residues. Trimming removed 2 bases at V and 7 bases at J, with 8 bases between. CDR3 DNA: TGTGCCTGGAGTCAAGGGGTTGGCTACACCTTC. Amino acids: CAWSQGVGYTF.